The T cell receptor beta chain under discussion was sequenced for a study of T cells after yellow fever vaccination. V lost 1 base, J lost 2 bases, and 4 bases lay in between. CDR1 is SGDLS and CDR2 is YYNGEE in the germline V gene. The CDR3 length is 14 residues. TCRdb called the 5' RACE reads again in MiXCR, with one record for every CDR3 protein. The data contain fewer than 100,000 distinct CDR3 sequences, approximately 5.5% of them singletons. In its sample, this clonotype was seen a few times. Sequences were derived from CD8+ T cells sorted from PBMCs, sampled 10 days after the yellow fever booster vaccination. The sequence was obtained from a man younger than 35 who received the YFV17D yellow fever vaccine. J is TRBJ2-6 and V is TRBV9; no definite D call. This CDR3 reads CASSVRAGANVLTF. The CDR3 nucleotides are TGTGCCAGCAGCGTAAGAGCTGGGGCCAACGTCCTGACTTTC.